This T cell receptor beta chain was profiled in a study of monozygotic twins with cystic fibrosis. The CDR3 is 15 amino acids. Looked up from germline, CDR1 is SGDLS and CDR2 is YYNGEE. Trimming pared 0 bases from V and 4 bases from J, leaving 10 bases between. Here immunoSEQ multiplex PCR was the method, and the copy in TCRdb shows in-frame clones only, minus some. This sample has about 20,000 clones, with approximately 87% found just once. This chain uses TRBV9 with TRBJ2-2; TRBD1 might be the D (5 bases). This receptor was obtained from a woman aged 25-40 years with cystic fibrosis. The sequencing sample was made of blood. The CDR3 sequence is CASSVGGSGTGELFF. CDR3 nucleotides: TGTGCCAGCAGCGTAGGGGGCTCCGGCACCGGGGAGCTGTTTTTT.